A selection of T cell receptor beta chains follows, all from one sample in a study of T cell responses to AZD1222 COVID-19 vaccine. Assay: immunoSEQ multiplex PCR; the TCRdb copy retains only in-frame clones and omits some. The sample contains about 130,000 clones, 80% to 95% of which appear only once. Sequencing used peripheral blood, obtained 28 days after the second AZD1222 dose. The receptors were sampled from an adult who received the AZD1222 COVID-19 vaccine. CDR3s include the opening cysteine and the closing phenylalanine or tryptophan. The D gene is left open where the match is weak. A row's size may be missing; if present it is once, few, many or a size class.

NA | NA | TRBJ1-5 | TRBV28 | TGTGCCAGCAGCGGAGGGGACACCAGCAATCAGCCCCAGCATTTT | CASSGGDTSNQPQHF
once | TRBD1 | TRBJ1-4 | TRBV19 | TGTGCCAGTAGTATGAAGTGGGACAGAGTAAATGAAAAACTGTTTTTT | CASSMKWDRVNEKLFF
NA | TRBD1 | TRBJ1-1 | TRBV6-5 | TGTGCCAGCAGTTATAACCCAGGGGGCCTCACTGAAGCTTTCTTT | CASSYNPGGLTEAFF
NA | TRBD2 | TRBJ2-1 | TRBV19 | TGTGCCAGTAGTCTAAGTAGCGGGGGAGTAATCAATGAGCAGTTCTTC | CASSLSSGGVINEQFF
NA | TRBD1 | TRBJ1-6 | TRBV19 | TGTGCCAGTAGTCCCTTACAGGGGGCGATTGATTCACCCCTCCACTTT | CASSPLQGAIDSPLHF
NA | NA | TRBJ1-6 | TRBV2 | TGTGCCAGCAGTGTATTAGAAAATTCACCCCTCCACTTT | CASSVLENSPLHF
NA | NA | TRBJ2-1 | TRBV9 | TGTGCCAGCAGCGATAGCCGCCGATGGGAGCAGTTCTTC | CASSDSRRWEQFF
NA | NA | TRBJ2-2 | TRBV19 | TGTGCCAGTAGTATTCGGGTCGGGGTAGGCACCGGGGAGCTGTTTTTT | CASSIRVGVGTGELFF
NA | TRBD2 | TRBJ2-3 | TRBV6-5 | TGTGCCAGCAGTTTAGCGGGGGGCAGCACAGATACGCAGTATTTT | CASSLAGGSTDTQYF
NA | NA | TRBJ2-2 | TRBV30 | TGTGCCTGGAGGTCCCAGCTGATCGTCCCCGGGGAGCTGTTTTTT | CAWRSQLIVPGELFF
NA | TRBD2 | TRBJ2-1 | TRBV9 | TGTGCCAGCGGCTTTGGCGGGGGGGCGGATGAGCAGTTCTTC | CASGFGGGADEQFF
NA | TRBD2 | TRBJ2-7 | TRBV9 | TGTGCCAGCAGCCCTTGGGGCGGGGGGACCTACGAGCAGTACTTC | CASSPWGGGTYEQYF
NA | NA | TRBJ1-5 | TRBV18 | TGTGCCAGCTCACCAGCCACCAATCAGCCCCAGCATTTT | CASSPATNQPQHF
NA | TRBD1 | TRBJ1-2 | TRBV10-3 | TGTGCCATCACCCGACAGGGAGCTAACTATGGCTACACCTTC | CAITRQGANYGYTF
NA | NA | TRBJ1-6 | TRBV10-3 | TGTGCCATCGGGTATGGTCAGGGAAGTTCACCCCTCCACTTT | CAIGYGQGSSPLHF
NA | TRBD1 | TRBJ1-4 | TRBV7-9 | TGTGCCAGCAGCAAGGGGACAGGGTACGGGGGAGCAACTAATGAAAAACTGTTTTTT | CASSKGTGYGGATNEKLFF
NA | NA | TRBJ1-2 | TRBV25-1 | TGTGCCAGCAGCCCTTATAGGCTGATACAAAACTATGGCTACACCTTC | CASSPYRLIQNYGYTF
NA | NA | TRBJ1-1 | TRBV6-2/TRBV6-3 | TGTGCCAGCAGTTGGGGAACGATTGGGACTGAAGCTTTCTTT | CASSWGTIGTEAFF
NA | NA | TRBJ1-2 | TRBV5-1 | TGCGCCAGCAGCTTGGGGGGCGCGCGGGGCTACACCTTC | CASSLGGARGYTF
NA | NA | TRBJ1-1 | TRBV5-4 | TGTGCCAGCAGCCCAGAAATTTCGACCCCGGAGGGGACTGAAGCTTTCTTT | CASSPEISTPEGTEAFF
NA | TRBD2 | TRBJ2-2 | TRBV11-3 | TGTGCCAGCAGCTTAGGGGGACTAGCGGGGCCGAGCGTGTCCGGGGAGCTGTTTTTT | CASSLGGLAGPSVSGELFF
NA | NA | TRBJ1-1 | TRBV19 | TGTGCCAGTAGTGAAAGGGGGACTGAAGCTTTCTTT | CASSERGTEAFF
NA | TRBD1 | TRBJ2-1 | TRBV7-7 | TGTGCTAGCAGCGCAGACAGGGTCAATGAGCAGTTCTTC | CASSADRVNEQFF
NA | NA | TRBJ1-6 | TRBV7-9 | TGTGCCAGCAGCTTAAGGTCGGATTCACCCCTCCACTTT | CASSLRSDSPLHF
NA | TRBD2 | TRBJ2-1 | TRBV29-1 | TGCAGCGTTGATGGGATAGCGGGGGCAGGGGTCTATGAGCAGTTCTTC | CSVDGIAGAGVYEQFF
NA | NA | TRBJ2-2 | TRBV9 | TGTGCCAGCAGCGTTTGGGAGACCGGGGAGCTGTTTTTT | CASSVWETGELFF
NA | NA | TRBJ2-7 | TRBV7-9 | TGTGCCAGCAGCTTAAGGGACTACGAGCAGTACTTC | CASSLRDYEQYF
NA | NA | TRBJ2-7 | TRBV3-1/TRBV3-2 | TGTGCCAGCAGCCAAGGGCTGATTCCCTACGAGCAGTACTTC | CASSQGLIPYEQYF
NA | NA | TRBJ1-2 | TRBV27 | TGTGCCAGCACCACACCAGGGAGCTATGGCTACACCTTC | CASTTPGSYGYTF
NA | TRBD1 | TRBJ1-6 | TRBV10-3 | TGTGCCATCTCGGCGCAGGGGGACTATAATTCACCCCTCCACTTT | CAISAQGDYNSPLHF
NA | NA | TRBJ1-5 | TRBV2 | TGTGCCAGCAGTCGCGACAAGATCTATCAGCCCCAGCATTTT | CASSRDKIYQPQHF
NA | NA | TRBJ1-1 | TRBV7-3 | TGTGCCAGCAGGTTAACAAGGAACACTGAAGCTTTCTTT | CASRLTRNTEAFF
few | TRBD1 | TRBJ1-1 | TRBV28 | TGTGCCAGCAGATTGACAGGGAGTGGCACTGAAGCTTTCTTT | CASRLTGSGTEAFF
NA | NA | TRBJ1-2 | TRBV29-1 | TGCAGCGTTGAAAGAGGCAGGGGAGATGGCTACACCTTC | CSVERGRGDGYTF
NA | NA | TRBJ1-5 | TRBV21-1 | TGTGCCAGCAGCAAGTCCCGCAGGGGGGTTAATCAGCCCCAGCATTTT | CASSKSRRGVNQPQHF
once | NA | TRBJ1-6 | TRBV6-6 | TGTGCCAGCAGTTACTCTATGCCCTCCTATAATTCACCCCTCCACTTT | CASSYSMPSYNSPLHF
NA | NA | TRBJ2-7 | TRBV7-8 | TGTGCCAGCAGCCTGACTATGACCTACGAGCAGTACTTC | CASSLTMTYEQYF
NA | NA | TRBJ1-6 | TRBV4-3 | TGCGCCAGCAGCCCGGCCCTGGCGGGTGATAATTCACCCCTCCACTTT | CASSPALAGDNSPLHF
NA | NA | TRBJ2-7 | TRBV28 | TGTGCCAGCAGCCTACTTCAGGGGCAGTACGAGCAGTACTTC | CASSLLQGQYEQYF
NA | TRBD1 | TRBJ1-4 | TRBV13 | TGTGCCAGCAGCTCGTCAGGGGGCGGTGAAAAACTGTTTTTT | CASSSSGGGEKLFF
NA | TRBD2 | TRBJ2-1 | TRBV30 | TGTGCCTACGCTTTAGCGGGGGGGCACAATGAGCAGTTCTTC | CAYALAGGHNEQFF